These 7 T cell receptor beta chains were sequenced from one sample in a study of T cells in women clearing cervical HPV infection. The method was immunoSEQ multiplex PCR; TCRdb's version includes in-frame clones alone and lacks a portion of them. The table lists tens of thousands of clones, with about 1.6% in the top ten. The sample consisted of blood buffy coat. The receptors shown here come from a woman between 18 and 75 years old with a cervical HPV16 infection that either progressed to CIN3+ or cleared (not recorded which).

Comments on this clone: The CDR3 end falls 3 residues outside the read, so it is completed with the germline J gene. The chain employs TRBV30 and TRBJ2-1; 11 positions agree with TRBD2. This CDR3 spans 12 amino acids. V lost 4 bases and J lost 9; bases outside the gene matches: 2. Germline V gene sequence: CDR1 GTSNPN, CDR2 SVGIG (reference sequence). The DNA read from the CDR3 is TGTGCCTGGAACGGACTAGCGGGTGAG. It yields the protein CAWNGLAGE. The entire CDR3 reads CAWNGLAGEQFF. The whole variable domain, filled in from reference TRBV30 and TRBJ2-1, reads SQTIHQWPATLVQPVGSPLSLECTVEGTSNPNLYWYRQAAGRGLQLLFYSVGIGQISSEVPQNLSASRPQDRQFILSSKKLLLSDSGFYLCAWNGLAGEQFFGPGTRLTVL.

The CDR3 spells CASRPGGGKNTEAFF. The part of the CDR3 DNA that was read is TGTGCCAGCAGGCCCGGGGGGGGGAAGAACACTGAA. The chain carries TRBV5-4 and TRBJ1-1; D might be TRBD1 (5 bases). Sequencing ends 3 residues short of the CDR3 end; the germline J gene provides the rest. This CDR3 region has 15 residues. V was shortened by 5 bases and J by 1 base, with 15 bases between the two germline ends. Germline CDR1 SGHNT, CDR2 YYREEE (reference sequence).

The sequenced part of the CDR3 DNA is TGTGCCAGCAGTGAACTGGGCAGGAGGTTCGGTACG. Protein sequence: CASSELGRRFGT. The complete CDR3 reads CASSELGRRFGTQYF. The V gene is TRBV2, the J gene TRBJ2-3; a weak D match, TRBD2 (5 bases). Read sequence stops 3 residues before the CDR3 end, and the germline J gene provides the missing end. The germline V gene has CDR1 SNHLY and CDR2 FYNNEI. This CDR3 has 15 amino acids. The V and J ends lost 2 bases and 8 bases respectively, with 17 bases between them.

Turning to this clone: The read comes to an end 3 residues before the CDR3 does, leaving the germline J gene to fill in the end. The chain links TRBV5-1 to TRBJ2-7; 7 bases are a match to TRBD1. Looked up from germline, CDR1 is SGHRS and CDR2 is YFSETQ. V lost 4 bases and J lost 3; bases outside the gene matches: 4. There are 13 residues in the CDR3. The covered CDR3 bases are TGCGCCAGCAGCGCGGACAGGAACTACGAG. It codes for CASSADRNYE. The whole CDR3 is CASSADRNYEQYF.

A remark on this clone: The sequence runs out 3 residues before the end of the CDR3; the remainder is reconstructed from the germline J gene. The rearrangement joins TRBV2 to TRBJ2-2, with a weak D call TRBD2 (7 bases). The CDR3 is 17 amino acids. CDR1 is SNHLY, CDR2 FYNNEI, per germline. Incomplete CDR3 DNA: TGTGCCAGCAGTCCACGAGGGGGGGGGTTTACTAATGAAAAG. It yields the protein CASSPRGGGFTNEK. The whole CDR3 region reads CASSPRGGGFTNEKLFF.

Points on this clone: The CDR3 end falls 3 residues outside the read, so it is completed with the germline J gene. This chain links TRBV11-2 with TRBJ1-2; a possible D gene is TRBD1 (5 bases). The CDR3 has 14 residues. Germline V gives CDR1 SGHAT, CDR2 FQNNGV. CDR3 DNA, as far as it was read: TGTGCCAGCAGCCCCCCGGGGGAAGGGCTGGGC. The encoded protein is CASSPPGEGLG. The whole CDR3 protein is CASSPPGEGLGYTF.

In the case of this clone: The read comes to an end 3 residues before the CDR3 does, leaving the germline J gene to fill in the end. This chain uses TRBV2 with TRBJ2-3; TRBD2 matches at 11 bases. Germline CDR1 is SNHLY and CDR2 is FYNNEI. V dropped 4 bases and J dropped 5; count of bases not matched to a gene: 11. The length of the CDR3 is 17 residues. CDR3 DNA (partial): TGTGCCAGCAGTGTTAGGTTTAGCGGGGGGGCAAGAGATACG. Translated, it gives CASSVRFSGGARDT. The CDR3 reads in full as CASSVRFSGGARDTQYF.